This passage covers 17 T cell receptor beta chains from one sample sequenced in a study of T cell repertoires in cytomegalovirus infection. Using its own MiXCR run on the reads, TCRdb lists one record per CDR3 protein. This sample has approximately 500,000 distinct CDR3 sequences, with roughly 12% found just once. The source material was PBMCs. These receptors were taken from a human donor in good health (CMV status not recorded). Some clones in this sample may be carry-over from other donors' samples.

This clonotype came up once. With a much larger clone just one base away, this may be a read error. The V call is TRBV4-1, the J call TRBJ1-2, with D tentatively TRBD1 (5 bases). Germline values: CDR1 MGHRA, CDR2 YSYEKL. V was pared by 0 bases and J by 7 bases, with 21 bases between. The CDR3 is made up of 17 amino acids. CDR3 amino acids: CASSQDSRDKGRGGYTF. The CDR3 DNA reads TGCGCCAGCAGCCAAGATTCCAGAGACAAGGGGCGTGGTGGCTACACCTTC.

The chain has TRBV7-9 and TRBJ2-3; D might be TRBD1 (6 bases). Trimming removed 9 bases from V and 6 bases from J, with 10 bases in between. The CDR3 extends over 11 amino acids. Germline CDR1 SEHNR, CDR2 FQNEAQ (reference sequence). CDR3 nucleotide sequence: TGTGCCAGTAGGGGGTTGGATACGCAGTATTTT. Protein product: CASRGLDTQYF.

The chain employs TRBV2 and TRBJ2-5; D may match TRBD1 or TRBD2 (6 bases each). Trimming cost V 8 bases and J 1 base, with 14 bases left between them. This CDR3 is built from 14 residues. CDR1 is SNHLY and CDR2 is FYNNEI in the germline V gene. Written as DNA, the CDR3 is TGTGCCAGCGACCGGGGGCTACTCCAAGAGACCCAGTACTTC. Translating gives CASDRGLLQETQYF. The full variable domain, completed using reference TRBV2 and TRBJ2-5, is EPEVTQTPSHQVTQMGQEVILRCVPISNHLYFYWYRQILGQKVEFLVSFYNNEISEKSEIFDDQFSVERPDGSNFTLKIRSTKLEDSAMYFCASDRGLLQETQYFGPGTRLLVL.

This clonotype came up a few times. The chain carries TRBV3-1 and TRBJ1-2; 10 bases agree with TRBD1. This CDR3 has 13 residues. Germline trimming cut 6 bases from V and 6 bases from J; bases unmatched to any gene: 4. CDR1 and CDR2 (germline): LGHDT, YNNKEL (reference sequence). Here the CDR3 reads CASRRQGADGYTF. The CDR3 DNA sequence: TGTGCCAGCAGACGACAGGGGGCGGATGGCTACACCTTC.

In its sample, this clonotype was seen many times. A read error may produce the germline difference seen at one junction end. Here the CDR3 DNA reads TGTGCCAGCTTTGTCAGCACTCAGCCCCAGCATTTT. As protein: CASFVSTQPQHF. J is TRBJ1-5 and V is TRBV28; D unclear. This CDR3 comprises 12 residues. Germline values: CDR1 MDHEN, CDR2 SYDVKM.

This clonotype was observed many times. The chain is built from TRBV7-3 and TRBJ1-2; D unclear. The CDR3 spans 14 residues. Germline V gives CDR1 SGHTA, CDR2 FQGTGA. Trimming cost V 2 bases and J 8 bases, with 15 bases left between them. The CDR3 DNA reads TGTGCCAGCAGCTTACTGCCGGGCCATGGCGGCTACACCTTC. Protein sequence: CASSLLPGHGGYTF.

This clonotype appeared many times. The V gene is TRBV10-3, the J gene TRBJ2-7, with 10 nucleotides matching TRBD1. Germline CDR1 is ENHRY and CDR2 is SYGVKD. The CDR3 totals 13 residues. V trimming: 5 bases; J trimming: 4 bases; junction bases outside the gene matches: 2. In DNA form, the CDR3 reads TGTGCCATCAGTCGGGACAGGGGTTACGAGCAGTACTTC. The encoded protein is CAISRDRGYEQYF.

This clonotype was counted between two and nine times. V usage is TRBV5-1 and J usage is TRBJ2-4; D perhaps matches TRBD1 (5 bases). The CDR3 sequence is 15 residues long. Trimming took off 3 bases at V and 3 bases at J, with 13 bases between the two ends. Per the germline V gene, CDR1 is SGHRS and CDR2 is YFSETQ. DNA of the CDR3: TGCGCCAGCAGCTCAGGGATCTTAGGCAAAAACATTCAGTACTTC. Protein product: CASSSGILGKNIQYF.

This clonotype has more than one count but fewer than ten. V gene TRBV27 combines with J gene TRBJ2-2, with D perhaps TRBD1 (5 bases). This CDR3 is 16 amino acids long. Germline CDR1 reads MNHEY; CDR2 reads SMNVEV (reference sequence). Trimming stripped 7 bases from V and 0 bases from J, with 15 bases between. CDR3 sequence reads: CASNIWGGSNTGELFF. As DNA, the CDR3 is TGTGCCAGCAACATCTGGGGCGGTTCGAACACCGGGGAGCTGTTTTTT.

The chain has TRBV5-5 and TRBJ1-6; weak D call: TRBD1 (6 bases). CDR1 is SGHKS, CDR2 YYEKEE, per germline (reference sequence). The V gene lost 2 bases and the J gene lost 5 bases, with 14 bases spanning the gap. The CDR3 sequence is 16 residues long. This CDR3 reads CASSLRQGTNNSPLHF. Here the CDR3 DNA reads TGTGCCAGCAGCTTAAGGCAGGGGACGAATAATTCACCCCTCCACTTT.

The sample holds many counts of this clonotype. The CDR3 nucleotides read TGTGCCAGCAGCTTTTCGAGCTTAGAGACCCAGTACTTC. It encodes CASSFSSLETQYF. This chain uses TRBV7-9 with TRBJ2-5, with D unclear. Germline V CDR1 and CDR2: SEHNR, FQNEAQ (reference sequence). V was pared by 3 bases and J by 4 bases, with 9 bases between. The CDR3 runs to 13 residues.

This clonotype was observed at least ten times. The chain employs TRBV19 and TRBJ1-2; D uncertain. The germline V gene encodes CDR1 LNHDA and CDR2 SQIVND (reference sequence). The CDR3 spans 12 residues. V was trimmed by 6 bases and J by 13 bases, leaving 18 bases between them. CDR3 bases: TGTGCCAGTAGCACCCGCGAGGGCATGCTCACCTTC. Translated: CASSTREGMLTF.

This clonotype was detected a few times. The chain has TRBV28 and TRBJ2-7, with a possible D match to TRBD1 (6 bases). The V end lost 7 bases, the J end lost 4 bases, and 14 bases lay between the germline ends. The CDR3 is 13 amino acids. Germline V CDR1 and CDR2: MDHEN, SYDVKM. CDR3 loop: CASTPGQNYEQYF. The DNA of the CDR3 is TGTGCCAGCACCCCCGGACAGAATTACGAGCAGTACTTC.

The chain has TRBV29-1 and TRBJ1-1, with no clear D. Trimming cost V 4 bases and J 0 bases, with 9 bases left between them. Germline V gives CDR1 SQVTM, CDR2 ANQGSEA. The CDR3 loop spans 13 amino acids. CDR3 sequence (DNA): TGCAGCGTTGGGCTGGGAATGAACACTGAAGCTTTCTTT. It codes for CSVGLGMNTEAFF. Based on the CDR3 plus reference TRBV29-1 and TRBJ1-1, the full variable domain is SAVISQKPSRDICQRGTSLTIQCQVDSQVTMMFWYRQQPGQSLTLIATANQGSEATYESGFVIDKFPISRPNLTFSTLTVSNMSPEDSSIYLCSVGLGMNTEAFFGQGTRLTVV.

This chain joins TRBV3-1 and TRBJ1-1; D is unclear. In germline, CDR1 is LGHDT, CDR2 YNNKEL (reference sequence). The V gene lost 3 bases and the J gene lost 1 base, with 12 bases spanning the gap. This CDR3 has 15 amino acids. As DNA, the CDR3 is TGTGCCAGCAGCCACAAAAAAGGTTGGAACACTGAAGCTTTCTTT. It translates to CASSHKKGWNTEAFF. Combining the CDR3 with reference TRBV3-1 and TRBJ1-1 gives the whole variable domain DTAVSQTPKYLVTQMGNDKSIKCEQNLGHDTMYWYKQDSKKFLKIMFSYNNKELIINETVPNRFSPKSPDKAHLNLHINSLELGDSAVYFCASSHKKGWNTEAFFGQGTRLTVV.

This clonotype has a count of ten or more. The V call is TRBV29-1, the J call TRBJ1-1; no reliable D call. CDR1 is SQVTM and CDR2 is ANQGSEA in the germline V gene. Deletions cut 6 bases from V and 0 bases from J, with 11 bases between. The CDR3 has 13 amino acids. This CDR3 is CSVNPWLNTEAFF. CDR3 nucleotide sequence: TGCAGCGTGAATCCTTGGTTGAACACTGAAGCTTTCTTT.

Remarks on this clonotype: Given a much more abundant clone one base away, this may be a read error. In this CDR3 the conserved last residue, phenylalanine or tryptophan, is missing, so a read error is likely. CDR3 nucleotide sequence: TGTGCCAGCAGTGAGGCCCCCACCCCCGGGGAGCTGTTTCTT. This translates into CASSEAPTPGELFL. This chain links TRBV2 with TRBJ2-2; D is unclear. The CDR3 is 14 residues long. The ends were cut back, 3 bases at V and 6 bases at J, with 11 bases in the middle. Germline V lookup: CDR1 SNHLY, CDR2 FYNNEI.